This T cell receptor (beta chain) was sequenced during a study of T cells in localized non-small cell lung cancer. This clone ranks as large. Antigen unknown. Points from the study as a whole: Sequence data derive from only one tumor region, so heterogeneity remains possible. Peak T cell clonality was found in uninvolved adjacent lung, exceeding tumor. Increased T cell density in blood showed an association with longer overall survival. Median detection of top 100 tumor clones in adjacent lung was around 60 clones.

The V end was cut by 3 bases, the J end by 5 bases, with 13 bases between. This CDR3 has 14 residues. Germline assignment: CDR1 SGHNT and CDR2 YENEEA. TCRdb keeps only in-frame clones here, not all; method: immunoSEQ multiplex PCR. The table shows approximately 2,100 clones, with roughly 30% occurring only once. This sequence originates from a male donor at least 60 years old with stage III lung adenocarcinoma. The chain joins TRBV11-3 to TRBJ1-2; D perhaps matches TRBD1 (6 bases). The sample was lung tumor tissue, taken before any cancer treatment. For the CDR3, the DNA is TGTGCCAGCAGCTTGGCCGGACAGCGGTATGGCTACACCTTC. It encodes CASSLAGQRYGYTF.